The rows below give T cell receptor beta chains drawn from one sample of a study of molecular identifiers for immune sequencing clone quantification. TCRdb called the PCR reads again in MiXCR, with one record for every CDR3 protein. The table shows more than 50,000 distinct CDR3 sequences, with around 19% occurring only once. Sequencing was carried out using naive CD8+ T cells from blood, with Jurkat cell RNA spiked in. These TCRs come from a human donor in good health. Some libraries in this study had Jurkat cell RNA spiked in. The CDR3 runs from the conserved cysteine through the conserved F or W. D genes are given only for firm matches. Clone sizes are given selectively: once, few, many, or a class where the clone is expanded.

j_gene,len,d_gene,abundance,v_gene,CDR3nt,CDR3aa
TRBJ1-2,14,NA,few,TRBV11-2,TGTGCCAGCAGCTCCCCTGGGGGGTTTCGGGGCTACACCTTC,CASSSPGGFRGYTF
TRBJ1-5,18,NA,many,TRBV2,TGTGCCAGCACCACCACAGGGAAGGGTAGAAGGGGCAATCAGCCCCAGCATTTT,CASTTTGKGRRGNQPQHF
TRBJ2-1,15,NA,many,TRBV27,TGTGCCAGCAGTTTGACAAAGCGTTCCTACAATGAGCAGTTCTTC,CASSLTKRSYNEQFF
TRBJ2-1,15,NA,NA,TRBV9,TGTGCCAGCAGCCCAAGTCATAGCGTCGTGAATGAGCAGTTCTTC,CASSPSHSVVNEQFF
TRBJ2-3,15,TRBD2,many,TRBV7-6,TGTGCCAGCAGCACCTTAGCGGGGAGCACAGATACGCAGTATTTT,CASSTLAGSTDTQYF
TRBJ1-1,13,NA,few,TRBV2,TGTGCCAGCAGTCGCCGCGTCGGAACTGAAGCTTTCTTT,CASSRRVGTEAFF
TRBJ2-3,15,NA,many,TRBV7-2,TGTGCCAGCAGGGTACTAGGAGGGGGCACAGATACGCAGTATTTT,CASRVLGGGTDTQYF
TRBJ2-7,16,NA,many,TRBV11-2,TGTGCCAGCAGCCCCCTCCAACTAGGGACCCACTACGAGCAGTACTTC,CASSPLQLGTHYEQYF
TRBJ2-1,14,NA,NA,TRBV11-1,TGTGCCAGCAGCCCTTGGGTGTCCTACAATGAGCAGTTCTTC,CASSPWVSYNEQFF
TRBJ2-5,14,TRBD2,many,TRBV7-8,TGTGCCAGCAGCCCTCTTGGTAGCGGGGAGACCCAGTACTTC,CASSPLGSGETQYF
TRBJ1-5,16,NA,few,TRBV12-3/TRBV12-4,TGTGCCAGCAACCAACGCTGGGGTGAGTGGAATCAGCCCCAGCATTTT,CASNQRWGEWNQPQHF
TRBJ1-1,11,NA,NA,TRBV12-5,TGTGCTAGTGGGCAAAACACTGAAGCTTTCTTT,CASGQNTEAFF
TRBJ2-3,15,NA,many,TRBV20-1,TGCAGTGCTAGTTTCTACTGGACGGACACAGATACGCAGTATTTT,CSASFYWTDTDTQYF
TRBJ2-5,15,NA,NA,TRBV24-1,TGTGCCACCAGTGACACGATGGGGAGACAAGAGACCCAGTACTTC,CATSDTMGRQETQYF
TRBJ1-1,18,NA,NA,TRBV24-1,TGTGCCGCCAGTGATTTGCGACGTCCCGCGGTCAGAACCACTGAAGCTTTCTTT,CAASDLRRPAVRTTEAFF
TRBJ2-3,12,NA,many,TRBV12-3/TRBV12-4,TGTGCCAGCAGTTTGCGTACAGATACGCAGTATTTT,CASSLRTDTQYF
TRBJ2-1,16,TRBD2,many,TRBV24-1,TGTGCCACCAGTGAGCTAAGCGGGAGCTCCTACAATGAGCAGTTCTTC,CATSELSGSSYNEQFF
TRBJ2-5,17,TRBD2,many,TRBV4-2,TGTGCCAGCAGCCAATTCCCTAGCGGGAGTCCCCAAGAGACCCAGTACTTC,CASSQFPSGSPQETQYF
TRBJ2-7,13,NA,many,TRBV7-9,TGTGCCAGCAGCCCCAGGGCTTCCTACGAGCAGTACTTC,CASSPRASYEQYF
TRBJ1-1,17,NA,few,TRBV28,TGTGCCAGCAGTTATCTTGGAGTGGGACTTGGGAACACTGAAGCTTTCTTT,CASSYLGVGLGNTEAFF
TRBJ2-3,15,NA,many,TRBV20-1,TGCAGTGCTGATAAGACCCCTTCTGGGACAGATACGCAGTATTTT,CSADKTPSGTDTQYF
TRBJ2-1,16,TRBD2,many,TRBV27,TGTGCCAGCAGTTTATTGGCGGGAGAGGGGTACAATGAGCAGTTCTTC,CASSLLAGEGYNEQFF
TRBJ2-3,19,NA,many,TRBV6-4,TGTGCCAGCAGTGACTTCAGGAGCAAATTGGGACCGGTGGGAGATACGCAGTATTTT,CASSDFRSKLGPVGDTQYF
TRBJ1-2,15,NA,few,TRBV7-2,TGTGCCAGCAGCTCCTCCTTAGGGGTATCCTATGGCTACACCTTC,CASSSSLGVSYGYTF
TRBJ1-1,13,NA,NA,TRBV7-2,TGTGCCAGCAGCATCACTTCGAAGGCTGAAGCTTACTTT,CASSITSKAEAYF
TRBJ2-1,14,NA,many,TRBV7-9,TGTGCCAGCAGCCGCTATGAGACACTGAATGAGCAGTTCTTC,CASSRYETLNEQFF
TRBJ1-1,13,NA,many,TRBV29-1,TGCAGCGTTACAGTAACTCGGAACACTGAAGCTTTCTTT,CSVTVTRNTEAFF
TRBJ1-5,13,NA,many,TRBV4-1,TGCGCCAGCAGCCAAGGGGGTTTTCAGCCCCAGCATTTT,CASSQGGFQPQHF
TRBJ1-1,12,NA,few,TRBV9,TGTGCCGGCTCCAGGACCAACACTGAAGCTTTCTTT,CAGSRTNTEAFF
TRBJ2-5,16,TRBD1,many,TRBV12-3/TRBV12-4,TGTGCCAGCACCGACCGGGACAGGGGGCTAGAAGAGACCCAGTACTTC,CASTDRDRGLEETQYF
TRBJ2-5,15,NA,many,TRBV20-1,TGCAGTGCTACGGGCCGGGGGATTTACCAAGAGACCCAGTACTTC,CSATGRGIYQETQYF
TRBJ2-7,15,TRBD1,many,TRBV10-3,TGTGCCATCAGTGAGCCGGGACAGGGGGCTGGCGAGCAGTACTTC,CAISEPGQGAGEQYF
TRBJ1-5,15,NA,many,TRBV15,TGTGCCACCAAGCCGGGTCGCCTTTTGAATCAGCCCCAGCATTTT,CATKPGRLLNQPQHF
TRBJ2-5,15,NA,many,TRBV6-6,TGTGCCAGCAGCTCGCGCCCGGCTCGACAAGAGACCCAGTACTTC,CASSSRPARQETQYF
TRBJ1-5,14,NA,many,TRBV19,TGTGCCAGTAGTACTCACGGTGGGGATCAGCCCCAGCATTTT,CASSTHGGDQPQHF
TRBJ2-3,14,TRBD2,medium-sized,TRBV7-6,TGTGCCAGCAGCTTACTCCCTAGCGGAGATACGCAGTATTTT,CASSLLPSGDTQYF
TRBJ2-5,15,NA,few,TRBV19,TGTGCCAGTAGTCCACGGACAGCTTCCCAAGAGACCCAGTACTTC,CASSPRTASQETQYF
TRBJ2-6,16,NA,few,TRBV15,TGTGCCACCAGCATCCGACTGATCTCTGGGGCCAACGTCCTGACTTTC,CATSIRLISGANVLTF
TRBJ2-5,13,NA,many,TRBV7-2,TGTGCCAGCAGCTCATGGGACTCTGGGACCCAGTACTTC,CASSSWDSGTQYF
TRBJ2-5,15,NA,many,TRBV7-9,TGTGCCAGCAGCTTACCGGGACGGGGCCAAGAGACCCAGTACTTC,CASSLPGRGQETQYF
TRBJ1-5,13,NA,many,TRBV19,TGTGCCAGTACGCAACAGCCAAATCAGCCCCAGCATTTT,CASTQQPNQPQHF
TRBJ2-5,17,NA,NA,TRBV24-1,TGTGCCACCAGTGTTTGGGGACGGGGGGCGTTGGTAGAGACCCAGTACTTC,CATSVWGRGALVETQYF
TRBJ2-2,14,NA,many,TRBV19,TGTGCCAGTAGTACCCAAGGACCCACCGGGGAGCTGTTTTTT,CASSTQGPTGELFF
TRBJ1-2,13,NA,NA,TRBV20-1,TGCAGTGCTAGAGATTGGCAGTCCTATGGCTACACCTTC,CSARDWQSYGYTF
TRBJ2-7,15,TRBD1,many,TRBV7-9,TGTGCCAGCAGCTTCGAGGCAGGGGGCCTCTACGAGCAGTACTTC,CASSFEAGGLYEQYF
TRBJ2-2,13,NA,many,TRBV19,TGTGCCAGTAGTATTGGGCCCGCCGGGGAGCTGTTTTTT,CASSIGPAGELFF
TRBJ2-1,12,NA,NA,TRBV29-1,TGCAGCGTGGAGGGGCTGGCCGATGAGCAGTTCTTC,CSVEGLADEQFF
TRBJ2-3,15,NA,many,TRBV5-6,TGTGCCAGCAGCTTGGACAGGGCGTTTCCAGATACGCAGTATTTT,CASSLDRAFPDTQYF
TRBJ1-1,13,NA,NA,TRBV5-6,TGTGCCAGCAGCCCCGAGAGTTCCACTGAAGCTTTCTTT,CASSPESSTEAFF